The 11 T cell receptor beta chains presented below share a single source sample, sequenced in a study of blood T cells in healthy people across ages. A J-beta primer mix and a sample-barcoded 5' primer were used in a second PCR of about 7 to 11 cycles. MiXCR, run by TCRdb on the 5' RACE reads, gives a single entry per CDR3 protein. Here the sample spans about 800,000 distinct CDR3 sequences, more than 20% being singletons. These records were also assigned to another study, of T cells of mothers and their children.

The sample comprised blood. These receptors were taken from a boy between 5 and 17 years old in good health.

There are a few counts of this clonotype. The chain uses TRBV6-5 and TRBJ2-7; D may be TRBD1 or TRBD2 (5 bases each). Trimming took 4 bases from V and 4 from J, leaving 20 bases between them. The germline CDR1 and CDR2 sequences are MNHEY and SVGAGI. The CDR3 totals 16 residues. The DNA for the CDR3 is TGTGCCAGCAGTTCCGAAGGTTGGGACCCATCTTACGAGCAGTACTTC. Protein sequence: CASSSEGWDPSYEQYF.

Only a few counts were recorded for this clonotype. The rearrangement links TRBV28 to TRBJ2-5; TRBD1 aligns across 11 bases. Looked up from germline, CDR1 is MDHEN and CDR2 is SYDVKM. With V trimmed by 6 bases and J by 4 bases, 10 bases remained unmatched. The CDR3 consists of 16 residues. CDR3 sequence: CASRERGQGGRETQYF. The CDR3 nucleotides are TGTGCCAGCAGGGAACGGGGACAGGGGGGAAGAGAGACCCAGTACTTC.

The chain employs TRBV12-3 or TRBV12-4 and TRBJ1-3; D gene ambiguous. The V gene lost 0 bases and the J gene lost 2 bases, with 8 bases spanning the gap. The CDR3 has 15 amino acids. The CDR3 loop is CASSLALNPGNTIYF. The DNA for the CDR3 is TGTGCCAGCAGTTTAGCATTAAACCCTGGAAACACCATATATTTT.

The V call is TRBV12-3 or TRBV12-4, the J call TRBJ2-2; D perhaps matches TRBD2 (6 bases). V was clipped by 3 bases and J by 2 bases, with 10 bases between them. The CDR3 contains 15 residues. This chain's CDR3 is CASSFGTYNTGELFF. CDR3 DNA sequence: TGTGCCAGCAGTTTTGGGACTTACAACACCGGGGAGCTGTTTTTT.

This clonotype was observed a handful of times. At one end, the junction sequence differs from germline, possibly due to a read error. The V call is TRBV6-2 or TRBV6-3, the J call TRBJ2-2; 9 bases match TRBD2. Per the germline V gene, CDR1 is MNHEY and CDR2 is SVGEGT. The CDR3 extends over 14 amino acids. CDR3 amino acids: CASRRLADTGELFF. CDR3 DNA sequence: TGTGCCAGCAGAAGACTAGCGGACACCGGGGAGCTGTTCTTT.

The chain recombines TRBV5-1 with TRBJ2-5, with a possible D match to TRBD1 (6 bases). Germline values: CDR1 SGHRS, CDR2 YFSETQ. This CDR3 spans 16 amino acids. V shed 4 bases and J shed 2 bases, with 18 bases lying between them. The CDR3 DNA sequence: TGCGCCAGCAGCACCGGACAGCGAACCCCACAAGAGACCCAGTACTTC. The encoded protein is CASSTGQRTPQETQYF.

This rearrangement joins TRBV4-1 to TRBJ2-6; D is possibly TRBD2 (6 bases). V gave up 0 bases and J gave up 1 base, with 16 bases separating them. The CDR3 has 19 amino acids. The germline gives CDR1 MGHRA, CDR2 YSYEKL. Here the CDR3 reads CASSQDRRGRISGANVLTF. For the CDR3, the DNA is TGCGCCAGCAGCCAAGATAGGCGGGGACGGATTTCTGGGGCCAACGTCCTGACTTTC.

V is TRBV6-2 or TRBV6-3 and J is TRBJ2-1; perhaps TRBD2 as D (5 bases). This CDR3 contains 13 residues. Germline lookup yields CDR1 MNHEY and CDR2 SVGEGT. Trimming took 2 bases from V and 12 from J, leaving 14 bases between them. CDR3 amino acids: CASSYGTFRGQFF. DNA of the CDR3: TGTGCCAGCAGTTACGGCACCTTCCGGGGGCAGTTCTTC.

This clonotype occurred a few times. The V call is TRBV5-5, the J call TRBJ2-1; TRBD1 agrees at 10 bases. CDR1 and CDR2 from the germline V gene are SGHKS and YYEKEE (reference sequence). The V segment lost 4 bases and the J segment 4 bases; nucleotides outside the gene matches: 5. The CDR3 spans 15 residues. The CDR3 loop is CASSPDRGQYNEQFF. In DNA form, the CDR3 reads TGTGCCAGCAGCCCTGACAGGGGGCAGTACAATGAGCAGTTCTTC.

This chain joins TRBV7-3 and TRBJ1-1, with D possibly matching TRBD1 (5 bases). The V gene lost 2 bases and the J gene lost 5 bases, with 9 bases spanning the gap. Germline CDR1 is SGHTA and CDR2 is FQGTGA. The CDR3 is made up of 13 amino acids. In DNA, the CDR3 is TGTGCCAGCAGCTTATGGGGGGAAACTGAAGCTTTCTTT. It encodes CASSLWGETEAFF.

The chain joins TRBV20-1 to TRBJ2-7; D gene unclear. Looked up from germline, CDR1 is DFQATT and CDR2 is SNEGSKA (reference sequence). Deletions cut 7 bases from V and 2 bases from J, with 15 bases between. CDR3 length: 13 amino acids. The CDR3 loop reads CSVPGQVTYEQYF. CDR3 sequence (DNA): TGCAGTGTCCCAGGCCAAGTGACCTACGAGCAGTACTTC.